The source of this T cell receptor (beta chain) is a study of blood T cell dynamics during melanoma immunotherapy. Study context: First-line therapy was either pembrolizumab or nivolumab with ipilimumab for metastatic melanoma. Overall study results and limits: Disease-control patients' PBMC repertoires became either more clonal or more diverse at W3. Clones driving repertoire changes may be melanoma-specific or general immune activation.

Time point: week 3, after first cycle of checkpoint inhibitor. Response was assessed by RECIST 1.1 at 12 weeks, except two rapid progressors. Trimming at V came to 4 bases and at J to 7 bases, leaving 9 bases not matched to a gene. Germline loops: CDR1 MNHEY, CDR2 SVGAGI. The CDR3 loop spans 16 amino acids. Here immunoSEQ multiplex PCR was the method, and the copy in TCRdb shows in-frame clones only, minus some. This table has 25,000 to 30,000 clones, roughly 84% appearing once. On this clone: Antigen: not known.

The chain carries TRBV6-5 and TRBJ2-1, with 11 bases aligning to TRBD2. This sequence was found in a human donor with melanoma. The sequencing used blood, collected from a patient treated with checkpoint blockade. In nucleotides, the CDR3 is TGTGCCAGCAGTTCGTTAGCGGGAGGGCCGTTAAATGAGCAGTTCTTC. Translating it yields CASSSLAGGPLNEQFF.